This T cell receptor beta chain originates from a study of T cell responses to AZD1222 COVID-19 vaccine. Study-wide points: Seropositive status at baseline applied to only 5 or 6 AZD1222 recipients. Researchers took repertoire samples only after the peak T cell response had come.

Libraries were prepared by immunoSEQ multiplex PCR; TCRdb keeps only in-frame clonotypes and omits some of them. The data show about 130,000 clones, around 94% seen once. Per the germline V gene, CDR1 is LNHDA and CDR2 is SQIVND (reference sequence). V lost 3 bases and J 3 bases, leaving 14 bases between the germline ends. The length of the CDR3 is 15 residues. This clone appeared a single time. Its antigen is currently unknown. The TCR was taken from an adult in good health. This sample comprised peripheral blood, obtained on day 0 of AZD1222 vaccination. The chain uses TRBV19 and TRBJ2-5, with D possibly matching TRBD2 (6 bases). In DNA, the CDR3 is TGTGCCAGTAGTATTCTCGGGACTTTGGAAGAGACCCAGTACTTC. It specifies CASSILGTLEETQYF.